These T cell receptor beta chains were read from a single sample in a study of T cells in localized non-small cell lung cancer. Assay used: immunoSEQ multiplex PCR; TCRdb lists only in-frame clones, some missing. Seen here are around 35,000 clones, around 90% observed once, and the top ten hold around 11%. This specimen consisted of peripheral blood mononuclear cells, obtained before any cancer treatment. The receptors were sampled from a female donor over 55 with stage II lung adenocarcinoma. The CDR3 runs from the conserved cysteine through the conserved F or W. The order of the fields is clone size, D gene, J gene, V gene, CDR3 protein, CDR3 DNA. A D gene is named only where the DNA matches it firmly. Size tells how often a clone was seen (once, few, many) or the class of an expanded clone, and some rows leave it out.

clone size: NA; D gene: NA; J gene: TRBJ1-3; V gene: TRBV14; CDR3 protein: CASSQVGGAGNTIYF; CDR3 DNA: TGTGCCAGCAGCCAAGTCGGGGGGGCCGGAAACACCATATATTTT
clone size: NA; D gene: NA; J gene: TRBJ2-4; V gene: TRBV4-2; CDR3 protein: CASSQGSGGGGQRNIQYF; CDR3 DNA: TGTGCCAGCAGCCAAGGTTCGGGCGGGGGCGGACAAAGAAACATTCAGTACTTC
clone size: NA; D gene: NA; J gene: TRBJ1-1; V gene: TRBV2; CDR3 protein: CASSEGGGYHEAFF; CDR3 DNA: TGTGCCAGCAGTGAAGGGGGGGGGTATCACGAAGCTTTCTTT
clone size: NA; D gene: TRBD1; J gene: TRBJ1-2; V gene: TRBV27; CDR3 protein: CASSFHTAGTGNFRYTF; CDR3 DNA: TGTGCCAGCAGTTTTCACACGGCCGGGACAGGGAATTTTAGGTACACCTTC
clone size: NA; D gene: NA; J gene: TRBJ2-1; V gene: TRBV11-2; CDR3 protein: CASSLDLGVPLWFF; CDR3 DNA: TGTGCCAGCAGCTTAGATCTCGGAGTCCCCCTATGGTTCTTC
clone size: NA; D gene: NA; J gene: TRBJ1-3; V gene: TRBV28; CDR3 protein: CASSFTQGAGGNTIYF; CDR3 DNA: TGTGCCAGCAGTTTTACGCAGGGAGCGGGGGGAAACACCATATATTTT
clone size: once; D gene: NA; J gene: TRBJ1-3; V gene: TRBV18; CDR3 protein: CASSRITATDTIYF; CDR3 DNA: TGTGCCAGCTCAAGAATCACAGCGACCGACACCATATATTTT
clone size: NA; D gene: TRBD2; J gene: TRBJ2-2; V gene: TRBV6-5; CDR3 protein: CASSGGGYWELFF; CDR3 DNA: TGTGCCAGCAGTGGGGGGGGATATTGGGAGCTGTTTTTT
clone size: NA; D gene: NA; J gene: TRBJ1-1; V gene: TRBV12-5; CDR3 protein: CASGLGGMNTEAFF; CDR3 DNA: TGTGCTAGTGGTTTGGGGGGAATGAACACTGAAGCTTTCTTT
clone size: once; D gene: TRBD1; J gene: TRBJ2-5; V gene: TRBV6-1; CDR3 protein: CASSWGQLQETQYF; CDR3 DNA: TGTGCCAGCAGCTGGGGACAGCTCCAAGAGACCCAGTACTTC
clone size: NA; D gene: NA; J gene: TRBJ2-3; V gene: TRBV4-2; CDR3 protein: CASSQELGADTQYF; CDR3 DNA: TGTGCCAGCAGCCAAGAATTAGGGGCTGATACGCAGTATTTT
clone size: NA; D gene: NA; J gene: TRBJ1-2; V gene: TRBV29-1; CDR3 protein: CSGITNSGEDYGYTF; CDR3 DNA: TGCAGCGGAATCACAAATTCGGGAGAGGACTATGGCTACACCTTC
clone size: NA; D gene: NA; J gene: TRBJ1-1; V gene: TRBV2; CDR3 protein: CASSDQQNTEAFF; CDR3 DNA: TGTGCCAGCAGCGACCAGCAGAACACTGAAGCTTTCTTT
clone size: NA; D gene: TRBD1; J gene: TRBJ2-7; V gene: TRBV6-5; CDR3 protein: CASSSGQGSNYEQYF; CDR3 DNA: TGTGCCAGCAGTTCCGGACAGGGGTCAAACTACGAGCAGTACTTC
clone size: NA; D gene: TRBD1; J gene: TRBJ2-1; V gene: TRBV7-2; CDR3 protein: CASSLGTGHSYNEQFF; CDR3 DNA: TGTGCCAGCAGCCTTGGGACAGGACATAGTTACAATGAGCAGTTCTTC
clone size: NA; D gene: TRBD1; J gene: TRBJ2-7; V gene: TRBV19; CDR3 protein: CASSRGRYEQYF; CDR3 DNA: TGTGCCAGTAGCAGGGGGCGGTACGAGCAGTACTTC
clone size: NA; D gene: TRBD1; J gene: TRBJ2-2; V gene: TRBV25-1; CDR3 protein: CASSDPGGHTGELFF; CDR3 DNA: TGTGCCAGCAGTGATCCAGGGGGCCACACCGGGGAGCTGTTTTTT
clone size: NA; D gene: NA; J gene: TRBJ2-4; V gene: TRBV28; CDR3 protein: CASSFAGPRNIQYF; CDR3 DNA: TGTGCCAGCAGTTTTGCGGGGCCCCGAAACATTCAGTACTTC
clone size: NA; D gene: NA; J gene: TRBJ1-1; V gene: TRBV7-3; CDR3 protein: CASSPRGWGTEAFF; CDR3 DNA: TGTGCCAGCAGCCCGAGAGGGTGGGGTACTGAAGCTTTCTTT
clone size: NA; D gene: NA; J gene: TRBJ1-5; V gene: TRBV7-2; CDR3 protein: CASSPGYNQPQHF; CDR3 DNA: TGTGCCAGCAGCCCGGGGTACAATCAGCCCCAGCATTTT
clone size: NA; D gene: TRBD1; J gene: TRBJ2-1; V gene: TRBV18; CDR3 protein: CASTIGTGSYNEQFF; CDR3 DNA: TGTGCCAGCACAATCGGGACAGGGTCCTACAATGAGCAGTTCTTC
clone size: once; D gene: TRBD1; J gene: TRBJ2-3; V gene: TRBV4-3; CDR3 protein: CASSQDTGIQGAKDTQYF; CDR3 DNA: TGCGCCAGCAGCCAAGATACTGGGATACAGGGGGCGAAAGATACGCAGTATTTT
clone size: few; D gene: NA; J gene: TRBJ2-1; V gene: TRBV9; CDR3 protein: CASSDRQDSYNEQFF; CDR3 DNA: TGTGCCAGCAGCGACCGACAGGACTCCTACAATGAGCAGTTCTTC
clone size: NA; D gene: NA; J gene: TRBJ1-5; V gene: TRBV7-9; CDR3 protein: CASSLLGSGQPQHF; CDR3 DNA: TGTGCCAGCAGCTTGTTGGGGTCTGGTCAGCCCCAGCATTTT
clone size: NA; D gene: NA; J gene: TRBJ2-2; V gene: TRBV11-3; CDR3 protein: CASSLGGTGELFF; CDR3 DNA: TGTGCCAGCAGCTTAGGAGGGACCGGGGAGCTGTTTTTT
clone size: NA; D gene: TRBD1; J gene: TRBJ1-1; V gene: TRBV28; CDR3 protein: CAILGRQGGYTEAFF; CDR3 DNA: TGTGCCATCCTAGGACGACAGGGCGGGTACACTGAAGCTTTCTTT
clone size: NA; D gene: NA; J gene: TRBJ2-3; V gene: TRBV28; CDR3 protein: CASSSGRWGGLTDTQYF; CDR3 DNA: TGTGCCAGCAGTTCGGGGCGATGGGGGGGCCTCACAGATACGCAGTATTTT
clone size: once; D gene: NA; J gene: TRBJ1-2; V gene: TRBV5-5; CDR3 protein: CASSLVLMPYGYTF; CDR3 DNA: TGTGCCAGCAGCTTGGTTCTTATGCCCTATGGCTACACCTTC
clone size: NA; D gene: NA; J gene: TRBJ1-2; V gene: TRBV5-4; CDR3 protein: CASSLADRSGYTF; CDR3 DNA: TGTGCCAGCAGCTTGGCCGACCGCTCTGGCTACACCTTC
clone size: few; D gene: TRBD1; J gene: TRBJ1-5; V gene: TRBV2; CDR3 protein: CASNDRVGNQPQHF; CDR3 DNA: TGTGCCAGCAACGACAGGGTAGGCAATCAGCCCCAGCATTTT
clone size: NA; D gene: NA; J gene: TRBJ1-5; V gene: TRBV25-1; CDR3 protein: CASSLGVGAQHF; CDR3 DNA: TGTGCCAGCAGTCTTGGGGTGGGAGCCCAGCATTTT
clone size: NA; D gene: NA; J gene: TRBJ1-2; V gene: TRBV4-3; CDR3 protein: CASSPHRVGGDGYTF; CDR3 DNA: TGCGCCAGCAGCCCCCACAGGGTTGGGGGCGATGGCTACACCTTC
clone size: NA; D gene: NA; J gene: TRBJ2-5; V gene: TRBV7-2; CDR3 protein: CASSLGWEETQYF; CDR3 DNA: TGTGCCAGCAGCTTGGGGTGGGAAGAGACCCAGTACTTC